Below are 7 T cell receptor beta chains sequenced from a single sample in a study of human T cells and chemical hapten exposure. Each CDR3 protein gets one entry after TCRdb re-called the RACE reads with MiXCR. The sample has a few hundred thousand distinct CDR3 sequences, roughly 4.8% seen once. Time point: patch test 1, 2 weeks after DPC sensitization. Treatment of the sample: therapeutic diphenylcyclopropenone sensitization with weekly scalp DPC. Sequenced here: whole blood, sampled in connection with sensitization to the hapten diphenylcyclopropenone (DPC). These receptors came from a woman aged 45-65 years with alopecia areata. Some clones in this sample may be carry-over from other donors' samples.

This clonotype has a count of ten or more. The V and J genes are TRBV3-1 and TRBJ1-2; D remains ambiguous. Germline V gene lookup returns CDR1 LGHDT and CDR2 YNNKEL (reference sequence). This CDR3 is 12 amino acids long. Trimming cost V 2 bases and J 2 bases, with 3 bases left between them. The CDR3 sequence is CASSQYNYGYTF. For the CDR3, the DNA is TGTGCCAGCAGCCAATACAACTATGGCTACACCTTC.

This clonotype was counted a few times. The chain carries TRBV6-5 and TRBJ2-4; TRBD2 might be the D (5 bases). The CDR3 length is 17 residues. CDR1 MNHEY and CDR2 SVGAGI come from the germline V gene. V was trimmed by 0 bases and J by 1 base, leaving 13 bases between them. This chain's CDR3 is CASSYSKFGEAKNIQYF. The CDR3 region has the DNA TGTGCCAGCAGTTACTCGAAATTCGGGGAGGCCAAAAACATTCAGTACTTC.

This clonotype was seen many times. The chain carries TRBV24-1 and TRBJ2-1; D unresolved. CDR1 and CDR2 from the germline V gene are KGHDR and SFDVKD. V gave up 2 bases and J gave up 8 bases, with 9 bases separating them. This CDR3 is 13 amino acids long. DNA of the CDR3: TGTGCCACCAGTGATTGGGAAACGCATGAGCAGTTCTTC. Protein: CATSDWETHEQFF.

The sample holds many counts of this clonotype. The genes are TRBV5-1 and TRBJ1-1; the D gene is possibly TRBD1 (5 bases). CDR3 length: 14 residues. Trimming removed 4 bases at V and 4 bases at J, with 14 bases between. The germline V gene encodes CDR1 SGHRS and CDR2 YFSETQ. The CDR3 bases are TGCGCCAGCAGCCTAATAACAGGACCCACTGAAGCTTTCTTT. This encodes CASSLITGPTEAFF.

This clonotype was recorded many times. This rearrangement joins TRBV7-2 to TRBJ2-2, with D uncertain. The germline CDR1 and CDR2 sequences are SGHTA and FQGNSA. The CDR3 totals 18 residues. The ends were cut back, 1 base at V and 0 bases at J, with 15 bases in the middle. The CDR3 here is CASSLESLGPSNTGELFF. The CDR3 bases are TGTGCCAGCAGCTTAGAGTCCCTAGGCCCCTCGAACACCGGGGAGCTGTTTTTT.

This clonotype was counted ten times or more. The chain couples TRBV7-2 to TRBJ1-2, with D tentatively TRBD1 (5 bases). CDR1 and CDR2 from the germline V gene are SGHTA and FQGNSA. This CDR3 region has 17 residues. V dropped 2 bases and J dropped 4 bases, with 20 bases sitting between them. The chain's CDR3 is CASSLNIAGGQVYGYTF. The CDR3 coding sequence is TGTGCCAGCAGCTTAAATATTGCGGGGGGTCAGGTCTATGGCTACACCTTC. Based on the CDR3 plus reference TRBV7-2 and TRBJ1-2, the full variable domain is GAGVSQSPSNKVTEKGKDVELRCDPISGHTALYWYRQSLGQGLEFLIYFQGNSAPDKSGLPSDRFSAERTGGSVSTLTIQRTQQEDSAVYLCASSLNIAGGQVYGYTFGSGTRLTVV.

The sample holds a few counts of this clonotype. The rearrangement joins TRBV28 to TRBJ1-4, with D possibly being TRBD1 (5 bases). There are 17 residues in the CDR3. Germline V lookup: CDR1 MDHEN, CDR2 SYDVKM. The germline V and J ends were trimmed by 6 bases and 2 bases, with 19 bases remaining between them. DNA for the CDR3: TGTGCCAGCAGCCTAAGACAGCAGGAGGGGACTAATGAAAAACTGTTTTTT. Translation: CASSLRQQEGTNEKLFF. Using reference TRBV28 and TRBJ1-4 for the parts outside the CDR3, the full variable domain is DVKVTQSSRYLVKRTGEKVFLECVQDMDHENMFWYRQDPGLGLRLIYFSYDVKMKEKGDIPEGYSVSREKKERFSLILESASTNQTSMYLCASSLRQQEGTNEKLFFGSGTQLSVL.